This T cell receptor beta chain was profiled in a study of early T cells in non-severe SARS-CoV-2 infection. Researchers tagged individual cDNA molecules with unique molecular identifiers. TCRdb reprocessed the 5' RACE reads via MiXCR and lists one record per CDR3 protein. The sample yields approximately 43,000 distinct CDR3 sequences, about 7% seen once. Trimming removed 5 bases from V and 5 bases from J, with 14 bases in between. The CDR3 runs to 14 residues. Germline V lookup: CDR1 SGHVS, CDR2 FNYEAQ. This clonotype was recorded many times. Sequencing was carried out using whole blood. The chain has TRBV7-6 and TRBJ2-3; weak D call: TRBD1 (6 bases). The source of this sequence is an adult who was a healthcare worker with PCR-confirmed SARS-CoV-2 infection or an uninfected control (not recorded which). In nucleotides, the CDR3 is TGTGCCAGCAGCGCCAGCAGGGGTGAAGATACGCAGTATTTT. Amino acid sequence: CASSASRGEDTQYF. Variable domain in full (rest from reference TRBV7-6 and TRBJ2-3): GAGVSQSPRYKVTKRGQDVALRCDPISGHVSLYWYRQALGQGPEFLTYFNYEAQQDKSGLPNDRFSAERPEGSISTLTIQRTEQRDSAMYRCASSASRGEDTQYFGPGTRLTVL.